This T cell receptor beta chain was obtained from a study of CD8 T cells in Susac syndrome. The study sequenced TCR beta in blood CD8+ and CD4+ T cells. The multiple sclerosis control group comprised treatment-naive patients with stable or active relapsing-remitting disease. Negative magnetic isolation gave CD8+ and CD4+ cells; FACS enriched CD8+ TEMRA. Germline CDR1 and CDR2: SNHLY and FYNNEI. CDR3 length equals 13 residues. Comments on this clonotype: At one boundary the junction diverges from the germline segment, which might be a read error.

A quantity of about 0.5 to 1 ug RNA underwent reverse transcription using random hexamers. The CDR3 of TCR beta was amplified by immunoSEQ multiplex PCR across 54 Vbeta and 13 Jbeta. MiXCR was run by TCRdb on the immunoSEQ multiplex PCR reads, yielding one entry per CDR3 protein. The sample contains about 150,000 distinct CDR3 sequences, around 96% of which appear only once. Source material: CD8+ T cells from PBMCs. This TCR was recovered from a human donor with multiple sclerosis. V usage is TRBV2 and J usage is TRBJ1-5; D uncertain. The CDR3 sequence is CAISEYSNQSQHF. CDR3 nucleotides: TGTGCCATCAGCGAATATAGCAATCAGTCCCAGCATTTT. The entire variable domain, with the rest obtained from reference TRBV2 and TRBJ1-5, is as follows: EPEVTQTPSHQVTQMGQEVILRCVPISNHLYFYWYRQILGQKVEFLVSFYNNEISEKSEIFDDQFSVERPDGSNFTLKIRSTKLEDSAMYFCAISEYSNQSQHFGDGTRLSIL.